Listed below are T cell receptor beta chains from one sample, sequenced in a study of cytomegalovirus exposure and HLA in healthy donors. The data were produced by immunoSEQ multiplex PCR, yet TCRdb's version contains in-frame clones alone and is incomplete. This repertoire shows approximately 200,000 clones, 80% to 85% found once; its top ten account for 6.5%. Sequencing input: PBMCs. The origin of the receptors is a woman between 45 and 65 years old in good health and CMV-seropositive. Both conserved end residues are part of each CDR3. D genes are given only for firm matches. Size tells how often a clone was seen (once, few, many) or the class of an expanded clone, and some rows leave it out.

j_gene	abundance	v_gene	d_gene	len	CDR3aa	CDR3nt
TRBJ2-7	-	TRBV7-2	TRBD1	15	CASSSRTGGFYEQYF	TGTGCCAGCAGTTCTAGGACAGGGGGCTTCTACGAGCAGTACTTC
TRBJ1-2	-	TRBV19	-	14	CASSPGGMDYGYTF	TGTGCCAGTAGTCCCGGGGGAATGGACTATGGCTACACCTTC
TRBJ2-5	-	TRBV10-3	-	14	CAISESGLKETQYF	TGTGCCATCAGTGAGTCAGGACTTAAAGAGACCCAGTACTTC
TRBJ2-5	-	TRBV29-1	-	12	CSASKGEETQYF	TGCAGCGCGTCGAAGGGAGAAGAGACCCAGTACTTC
TRBJ2-1	-	TRBV30	TRBD2	16	CAWRANSGLARNEQFF	TGTGCCTGGAGGGCCAACTCGGGACTAGCGAGGAATGAGCAGTTCTTC
TRBJ2-3	-	TRBV5-1	TRBD2	15	CASNLAGGRTDTQYF	TGCGCCAGCAACCTAGCGGGGGGGCGCACAGATACGCAGTATTTT
TRBJ2-1	-	TRBV4-3	TRBD2	16	CASSQDTGGLGNEQFF	TGCGCCAGCAGCCAAGATACGGGAGGCTTGGGCAATGAGCAGTTCTTC
TRBJ1-5	-	TRBV19	TRBD1	16	CASSMMRQGGNQPQHF	TGTGCCAGTAGTATGATGAGACAGGGTGGCAATCAGCCCCAGCATTTT
TRBJ2-2	-	TRBV10-2	-	15	CASSVAATNTGELFF	TGCGCCAGCAGTGTAGCGGCAACTAACACCGGGGAGCTGTTTTTT
TRBJ2-2	few	TRBV5-1	TRBD1	15	CASSGTDLFTGELFF	TGCGCCAGCAGCGGGACAGACCTTTTCACCGGGGAGCTGTTTTTT
TRBJ2-5	-	TRBV10-3	TRBD2	16	CAISEGAGGPQETQYF	TGTGCCATCAGTGAGGGTGCGGGGGGGCCCCAAGAGACCCAGTACTTC
TRBJ2-7	once	TRBV5-6	TRBD2	15	CASTLGGPSSYEQYF	TGTGCCAGCACCCTGGGAGGGCCCAGCTCCTACGAGCAGTACTTC
TRBJ2-5	-	TRBV9	-	15	CASSVGGAGQETQYF	TGTGCCAGCAGCGTAGGTGGGGCAGGTCAAGAGACCCAGTACTTC
TRBJ1-1	-	TRBV28	TRBD1	13	CASNPGQSTEAFF	TGTGCCAGCAACCCGGGACAGTCCACTGAAGCTTTCTTT
TRBJ2-5	-	TRBV19	TRBD1	15	CASSQMGQYGETQYF	TGTGCCAGTAGTCAGATGGGACAGTATGGCGAGACCCAGTACTTC